This T cell receptor beta chain stems from a study of T-cell reconstitution after alpha-beta-depleted transplantation in children. This clonotype showed up many times. Its cognate antigen is unknown. V was clipped by 2 bases and J by 5 bases; unmatched bases: 6. The V gene's germline CDR1 is SGDLS and CDR2 YYNGEE. The CDR3 runs 14 residues. TCRbeta library construction was performed incorporating unique molecular identifiers. TCRdb called the PCR reads again in MiXCR, with one record for every CDR3 protein. The sample lists about 460,000 distinct CDR3 sequences, over 9.5% occurring once. Study-level points and caveats: Roughly two months post-transplant, alpha-beta T cells reportedly originated from several hundred graft clones that had expanded. When one year had passed after transplant, most T-cell counts and diversity came from newly produced T cells. After transplant, high TCRbeta diversity at day 60 in some patients arose from surviving recipient T cells and thymic progenitors.

The rearrangement links TRBV9 to TRBJ2-7; 8 nucleotides align to TRBD2. The source of this sequence is a child under 10 years old with inherited bone marrow failure, due to receive a stem cell transplant. Here the sequenced sample was PBMCs, taken before TCRalphabeta/CD19-depleted stem cell transplant. The CDR3 sequence: CASSVIAGIDEQYF. Here the CDR3 DNA reads TGTGCCAGCAGCGTCATAGCGGGAATCGACGAGCAGTACTTC.